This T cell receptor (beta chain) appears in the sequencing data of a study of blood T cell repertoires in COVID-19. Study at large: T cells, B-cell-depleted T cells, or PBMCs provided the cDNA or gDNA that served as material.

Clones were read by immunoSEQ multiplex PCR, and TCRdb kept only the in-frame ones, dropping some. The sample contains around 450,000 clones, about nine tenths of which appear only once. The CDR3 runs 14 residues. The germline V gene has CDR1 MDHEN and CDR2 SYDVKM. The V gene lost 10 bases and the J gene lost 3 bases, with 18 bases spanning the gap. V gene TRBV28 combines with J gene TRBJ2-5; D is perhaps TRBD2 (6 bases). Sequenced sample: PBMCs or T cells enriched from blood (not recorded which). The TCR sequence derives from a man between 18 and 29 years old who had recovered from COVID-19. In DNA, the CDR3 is TGTGCCACCCAGGGAGGCGCCCAAAAAGAGACCCAGTACTTC. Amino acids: CATQGGAQKETQYF.